These 27 T cell receptor beta chains came from one sample sequenced in a study of blood T cell repertoires in COVID-19. TCRdb keeps only in-frame clones here, not all; method: immunoSEQ multiplex PCR. In the table there are fewer than 120,000 clones, 88% of which are singletons. The specimen sequenced was peripheral blood. The source of these receptors is a woman aged 45-65 years with acute or convalescent COVID-19.

The rearrangement uses TRBV9 and TRBJ1-1, with a tentative D call TRBD1 (6 bases). CDR3 length: 15 amino acids. V gave up 3 bases and J gave up 3 bases, with 15 bases separating them. Germline V gives CDR1 SGDLS, CDR2 YYNGEE. CDR3 nucleotide sequence: TGTGCCAGCAGCGCTTCAGGGGCGAGGGACACTGAAGCTTTCTTT. Residues: CASSASGARDTEAFF.

Details on this clone: Mismatch with germline at one junction end may stem from a read error. The chain joins TRBV4-1 to TRBJ2-7; 13 positions agree with TRBD2. The CDR3 contains 15 residues. The germline V gene encodes CDR1 MGHRA and CDR2 YSYEKL. CDR3 sequence reads: CASSQELAGGPRDSF. Written as DNA, the CDR3 is TGCGCCAGCAGCCAAGAACTAGCGGGAGGGCCTCGGGATAGCTTC.

The V and J genes are TRBV4-2 and TRBJ2-1; TRBD2 agrees at 11 bases. Germline V CDR1 and CDR2: LGHNA, YNFKEQ. V lost 5 bases to trimming and J lost 1 base; unmatched junction nucleotides: 4. This CDR3 comprises 16 residues. The CDR3 protein is CASSAGTSGSYNEQFF. CDR3 in DNA: TGTGCCAGCAGCGCCGGGACTAGCGGTTCCTACAATGAGCAGTTCTTC.

The chain is built from TRBV7-2 and TRBJ1-2, with 7 bases lining up with TRBD1. J lost 9 bases, V lost 0 bases, and 7 bases had no gene match. The CDR3 has 14 residues. The germline CDR1 and CDR2 sequences are SGHTA and FQGNSA. Here the CDR3 DNA reads TGTGCCAGCAGCTTAGCAACAGGGGCCCTTCGCTACACCTTC. Encoded protein: CASSLATGALRYTF.

This sequence joins TRBV6-2 or TRBV6-3 and TRBJ2-5; 14 nucleotides align to TRBD2. CDR1 is MNHEY, CDR2 SVGEGT, per germline. The CDR3 extends over 17 amino acids. With V trimmed by 2 bases and J by 5 bases, 7 bases remained unmatched. The CDR3 coding sequence is TGTGCCAGCAGTTACCCGGGACTAGCGGGAGCTCGGGAGACCCAGTACTTC. As protein: CASSYPGLAGARETQYF.

The chain couples TRBV3-1 (or the pseudogene TRBV3-2) to TRBJ2-1, with 8 bases identical to TRBD2. V lost 4 bases and J lost 7; bases outside the gene matches: 12. Germline-derived CDR1 and CDR2 are LGHDT and YNNKEL (reference sequence). This CDR3 has 16 residues. The CDR3 sequence is CASSPPRLAGGNEQFF. Written as DNA, the CDR3 is TGTGCCAGCAGCCCCCCCCGGCTAGCGGGCGGGAATGAGCAGTTCTTC.

This chain connects TRBV28 to TRBJ2-7; TRBD1 aligns across 8 bases. The CDR3 consists of 14 residues. Per germline, CDR1 MDHEN and CDR2 SYDVKM. The V segment lost 7 bases and the J segment 2 bases; nucleotides outside the gene matches: 7. The CDR3 nucleotides are TGTGCCAGCACCCTGGGACAGGCGACCTACGAGCAGTACTTC. Protein sequence: CASTLGQATYEQYF.

The chain joins TRBV5-1 to TRBJ1-4, with D hard to call. CDR3 size: 14 residues. CDR1 SGHRS and CDR2 YFSETQ come from the germline V gene. Between the trimmed V and J ends, which lost 4 bases and 8 bases, there was a span of 15 bases. The CDR3 sequence is CASSLGGGSEKLFF. Written as DNA, the CDR3 is TGCGCCAGCAGCCTGGGAGGAGGGAGCGAAAAACTGTTTTTT. Full variable domain (outside the CDR3, taken from reference TRBV5-1 and TRBJ1-4): KAGVTQTPRYLIKTRGQQVTLSCSPISGHRSVSWYQQTPGQGLQFLFEYFSETQRNKGNFPGRFSGRQFSNSRSEMNVSTLELGDSALYLCASSLGGGSEKLFFGSGTQLSVL.

For this clone: A read error may account for a junction end that differs from germline. This sequence joins TRBV19 and TRBJ2-5; 7 positions match TRBD2. This CDR3 is 9 amino acids long. From germline, CDR1 is LNHDA and CDR2 SQIVND (reference sequence). CDR3 in amino acids: CASSSGRHF. CDR3 sequence (DNA): TGTGCCAGTAGTAGCGGGAGACACTTC.

This chain joins TRBV28 and TRBJ2-7, with D maybe TRBD2 (5 bases). Trimming cost V 5 bases and J 1 base, with 9 bases left between them. From germline, CDR1 is MDHEN and CDR2 SYDVKM. The CDR3 loop spans 13 amino acids. The CDR3 region has the DNA TGTGCCAGCAGTAGGCTAGCATCCTACGAGCAGTACTTC. Translation: CASSRLASYEQYF.

The V and J genes are TRBV2 and TRBJ2-5; 9 nucleotides match TRBD1. Germline V gene lookup returns CDR1 SNHLY and CDR2 FYNNEI. CDR3 length: 14 residues. Trimming at V came to 7 bases and at J to 4 bases, leaving 7 bases not matched to a gene. This CDR3 reads CASTPGQGVETQYF. The CDR3 bases are TGTGCCAGCACCCCGGGACAGGGAGTAGAGACCCAGTACTTC.

The V and J genes are TRBV18 and TRBJ1-5, with no clear D. The V end lost 2 bases, the J end lost 9 bases, and 11 bases lay between the germline ends. In germline, CDR1 is KGHSH, CDR2 LQKENI. The CDR3 extends over 13 amino acids. CDR3 nucleotides: TGTGCCAGCTCACCATCAGTGGTACGGCCCCAGCATTTT. This gives the protein CASSPSVVRPQHF.

The J gene is TRBJ2-7, the V gene TRBV19; 7 bases align to TRBD2. Germline V gene lookup returns CDR1 LNHDA and CDR2 SQIVND (reference sequence). This CDR3 is built from 15 residues. Unmatched junction bases numbered 7, after V lost 5 bases and J lost 0 bases. The DNA for the CDR3 is TGTGCCAGTAGTCCCTGGCCTAGCGGCTCCTACGAGCAGTACTTC. Amino acids: CASSPWPSGSYEQYF.

V and J are TRBV19 and TRBJ1-1; D is undetermined. The CDR3 runs 14 residues. Per germline, CDR1 LNHDA and CDR2 SQIVND (reference sequence). Trimming removed 6 bases at V and 3 bases at J, with 14 bases between. The CDR3 is CASSQQWADTEAFF. In DNA form, the CDR3 reads TGTGCCAGTAGCCAACAGTGGGCCGACACTGAAGCTTTCTTT.

The rearrangement uses TRBV5-4 and TRBJ2-3; no firm D call. Trimming removed 0 bases at V and 0 bases at J, with 5 bases between. There are 14 residues in the CDR3. The germline gives CDR1 SGHNT, CDR2 YYREEE (reference sequence). The CDR3 loop is CASSLDSSTDTQYF. Here the CDR3 DNA reads TGTGCCAGCAGCTTGGACAGCAGCACAGATACGCAGTATTTT. Based on the CDR3 plus reference TRBV5-4 and TRBJ2-3, the full variable domain is ETGVTQSPTHLIKTRGQQVTLRCSSQSGHNTVSWYQQALGQGPQFIFQYYREEENGRGNFPPRFSGLQFPNYSSELNVNALELDDSALYLCASSLDSSTDTQYFGPGTRLTVL.

This clone was counted between two and nine times. V usage is TRBV6-6 and J usage is TRBJ2-3, with 8 bases lining up with TRBD2. Germline V gene sequence: CDR1 MNHNY, CDR2 SVGAGI (reference sequence). Trimming removed 5 bases from V and 3 bases from J; junction bases left unmatched: 13. The CDR3 loop spans 17 amino acids. CDR3 bases: TGTGCCAGCAGTCGGAAGAAGATTAGCGGGACAACAGATACGCAGTATTTT. It encodes CASSRKKISGTTDTQYF.

This chain connects TRBV11-2 to TRBJ2-5, with TRBD1 as a possible D gene (6 bases). V lost 5 bases and J 7 bases, leaving 14 bases between the germline ends. This CDR3 has 13 residues. CDR1 is SGHAT and CDR2 is FQNNGV in the germline V gene. The CDR3 is CASSPRQDGTQYF. CDR3 in DNA: TGTGCCAGCAGCCCACGACAGGACGGGACCCAGTACTTC.

The chain links TRBV7-2 to TRBJ2-4; D is undetermined. This CDR3 spans 17 amino acids. Germline V CDR1 and CDR2: SGHTA, FQGNSA. Trimming removed 5 bases at V and 0 bases at J, with 17 bases between. CDR3 sequence reads: CASSLPGSSAAKNIQYF. The CDR3 nucleotides are TGTGCCAGCAGCCTACCGGGTAGTTCCGCAGCCAAAAACATTCAGTACTTC.

The chain links TRBV5-1 to TRBJ1-2; D unresolved. The V end lost 1 base, the J end lost 3 bases, and 7 bases lay between the germline ends. The CDR3 loop spans 13 amino acids. The germline V gene encodes CDR1 SGHRS and CDR2 YFSETQ. Here the CDR3 reads CASSLSADYGYTF. CDR3 in DNA: TGCGCCAGCAGCTTGTCTGCGGACTATGGCTACACCTTC. Full variable domain (missing parts from reference TRBV5-1 and TRBJ1-2): KAGVTQTPRYLIKTRGQQVTLSCSPISGHRSVSWYQQTPGQGLQFLFEYFSETQRNKGNFPGRFSGRQFSNSRSEMNVSTLELGDSALYLCASSLSADYGYTFGSGTRLTVV.

The V gene is TRBV7-2, the J gene TRBJ2-7; 8 bases fit TRBD2. Trimming took 4 bases from V and 2 from J; bases not matched to a gene: 4. The CDR3 has 14 residues. CDR1 and CDR2 from the germline V gene are SGHTA and FQGNSA. CDR3 DNA sequence: TGTGCCAGCAGCTCGAGCGGGAGACCCTACGAGCAGTACTTC. It encodes CASSSSGRPYEQYF.

This chain links TRBV15 with TRBJ2-7; 10 bases are a match to TRBD1. The CDR3 consists of 14 residues. The V gene's germline CDR1 is LNHNV and CDR2 YYDKDF (reference sequence). Trimming removed 5 bases from V and 3 bases from J; junction bases left unmatched: 4. The CDR3 is CATSGRTGGYEQYF. Written as DNA, the CDR3 is TGTGCCACCAGCGGAAGGACAGGGGGCTACGAGCAGTACTTC.

The genes are TRBV5-1 and TRBJ2-2, with 7 nucleotides matching TRBD1. The V and J ends lost 0 bases and 8 bases, in that order; junction bases with no gene match: 4. The germline V gene encodes CDR1 SGHRS and CDR2 YFSETQ. This CDR3 has 14 amino acids. The CDR3 nucleotides read TGCGCCAGCAGCTTGGAAGGGGGCTATGGGGAGCTGTTTTTT. This encodes CASSLEGGYGELFF.

The J gene is TRBJ1-1, the V gene TRBV7-2; 7 nucleotides agree with TRBD1. V lost 5 bases, J lost 0 bases, and 3 bases stayed unmatched. The CDR3 extends over 14 amino acids. Germline CDR1 and CDR2: SGHTA and FQGNSA. CDR3 residues: CASSPGTVNTEAFF. The CDR3 nucleotides read TGTGCCAGCAGCCCCGGGACAGTGAACACTGAAGCTTTCTTT.

This clone appeared a few times. The V call is TRBV18, the J call TRBJ2-3, with TRBD1 identical over 8 bases. CDR3 size: 17 residues. Germline CDR1 reads KGHSH; CDR2 reads LQKENI. Trimming took 5 bases from V and 0 from J; bases not matched to a gene: 10. The CDR3 DNA reads as TGTGCCAGCTCAACGCTTCGGACAGGGAAAAGCACAGATACGCAGTATTTT. Its translation is CASSTLRTGKSTDTQYF. The full variable domain, with the rest looked up from reference TRBV18 and TRBJ2-3, is NAGVMQNPRHLVRRRGQEARLRCSPMKGHSHVYWYRQLPEEGLKFMVYLQKENIIDESGMPKERFSAEFPKEGPSILRIQQVVRGDSAAYFCASSTLRTGKSTDTQYFGPGTRLTVL.

This sequence joins TRBV6-5 and TRBJ1-6; TRBD1 might be the D (5 bases). V lost 6 bases and J 13 bases, leaving 13 bases between the germline ends. CDR1 is MNHEY, CDR2 SVGAGI, per germline. This CDR3 contains 12 residues. CDR3 coding DNA: TGTGCCAGCAGCGACAGTATGGGGCCCCTCCACTTT. Translation gives CASSDSMGPLHF.

The chain links TRBV11-2 to TRBJ2-1; TRBD2 matches 7 bases. The CDR3 runs to 15 residues. In germline, CDR1 is SGHAT, CDR2 FQNNGV. The ends lost 3 bases at V and 8 bases at J; junction bases unmatched: 10. This chain's CDR3 is CASSFRSTGRDEQFF. The CDR3 coding sequence is TGTGCCAGCAGCTTTAGGAGTACGGGGAGGGATGAGCAGTTCTTC.

The CDR3 region is CASSKIGQERSEQFF. In nucleotides, the CDR3 is TGTGCCAGTAGTAAGATTGGACAGGAACGATCTGAGCAGTTCTTC. This rearrangement joins TRBV19 to TRBJ2-1, with TRBD1 identical over 7 bases. V lost 4 bases to trimming and J lost 9 bases; unmatched junction nucleotides: 12. Germline assignment: CDR1 LNHDA and CDR2 SQIVND (reference sequence). The CDR3 has 15 residues. The complete variable domain, with remaining parts taken from reference TRBV19 and TRBJ2-1, reads DGGITQSPKYLFRKEGQNVTLSCEQNLNHDAMYWYRQDPGQGLRLIYYSQIVNDFQKGDIAEGYSVSREKKESFPLTVTSAQKNPTAFYLCASSKIGQERSEQFFGPGTRLTVL.